Listed below are T cell receptor beta chains from one sample, sequenced in a study of T cell responses to AZD1222 COVID-19 vaccine. The protocol was immunoSEQ multiplex PCR, while the TCRdb copy is restricted to in-frame clones and leaves out a portion. The sample gives fewer than 130,000 clones, around 90% of which show up once; roughly 15% is in the top ten. The sample consisted of peripheral blood, taken 28 days after the second AZD1222 dose. Every receptor here comes from an adult who received the AZD1222 COVID-19 vaccine. CDR3s include the opening cysteine and the closing phenylalanine or tryptophan. The D gene is left open where the match is weak. Only part of the rows carry a size: once, few, many, or a class if the clone is expanded.

cdr3_aa cdr3_nt d_call j_call clone_size v_call
CASSSTGGLRELFF TGTGCCAGCAGCTCGACAGGGGGCCTCCGGGAGCTGTTTTTT TRBD1 TRBJ2-2 NA TRBV7-2
CASSGTGGNQPQHF TGTGCCAGCAGTGGGACAGGGGGTAATCAGCCCCAGCATTTT TRBD1 TRBJ1-5 NA TRBV2
CASSPAGIKRDGYTF TGTGCCAGCTCTCCGGCAGGGATTAAACGTGATGGCTACACCTTC NA TRBJ1-2 NA TRBV18
CASSSQGGNQPQHF TGTGCCAGCAGCTCCCAGGGAGGCAATCAGCCCCAGCATTTT NA TRBJ1-5 few TRBV9
CASSIQGATPLEQYF TGTGCCAGCAGTATTCAGGGGGCTACCCCCCTAGAGCAGTACTTC TRBD1 TRBJ2-7 NA TRBV6-5
CASSFAGAGGYEQYF TGTGCCAGCAGCTTCGCCGGAGCGGGGGGCTACGAGCAGTACTTC TRBD2 TRBJ2-7 NA TRBV7-9
CASRLLGLGWQYF TGTGCCAGCAGACTCCTGGGGTTGGGCTGGCAGTACTTC NA TRBJ2-7 once TRBV12-3/TRBV12-4
CASSLDWGADIQYF TGCGCCAGCAGCTTGGATTGGGGGGCGGACATTCAGTACTTC NA TRBJ2-4 few TRBV5-1
CASSYGQGNQPQHF TGTGCCAGCAGTTACGGACAGGGGAATCAGCCCCAGCATTTT TRBD1 TRBJ1-5 NA TRBV28
CASSLNPGPSYEQYF TGCGCCAGCAGCTTAAACCCGGGACCATCCTACGAGCAGTACTTC NA TRBJ2-7 NA TRBV5-1
CAISGTGGQPQHF TGTGCCATCAGTGGGACAGGGGGTCAGCCCCAGCATTTT TRBD1 TRBJ1-5 NA TRBV10-3
CASSDDPPGTQYF TGCGCCAGCAGCGACGATCCCCCCGGGACCCAGTACTTC NA TRBJ2-5 NA TRBV5-1
CASSLGPFRGNSPLHF TGTGCCAGCAGCTTAGGCCCCTTTCGTGGGAATTCACCCCTCCACTTT NA TRBJ1-6 NA TRBV11-2
CATTPGTGSDEQFF TGTGCCACCACCCCTGGGACAGGGAGTGATGAGCAGTTCTTC TRBD1 TRBJ2-1 NA TRBV24-1
CASSRDGSINTGELFF TGTGCCAGCAGTAGGGACGGATCTATTAACACCGGGGAGCTGTTTTTT NA TRBJ2-2 NA TRBV2
CSVLQGPYEQYF TGCAGCGTTCTACAGGGGCCCTACGAGCAGTACTTC TRBD1 TRBJ2-7 NA TRBV29-1
CASSPRQATLGNTIYF TGTGCCAGTAGTCCGCGACAGGCGACGCTGGGAAACACCATATATTTT NA TRBJ1-3 NA TRBV19